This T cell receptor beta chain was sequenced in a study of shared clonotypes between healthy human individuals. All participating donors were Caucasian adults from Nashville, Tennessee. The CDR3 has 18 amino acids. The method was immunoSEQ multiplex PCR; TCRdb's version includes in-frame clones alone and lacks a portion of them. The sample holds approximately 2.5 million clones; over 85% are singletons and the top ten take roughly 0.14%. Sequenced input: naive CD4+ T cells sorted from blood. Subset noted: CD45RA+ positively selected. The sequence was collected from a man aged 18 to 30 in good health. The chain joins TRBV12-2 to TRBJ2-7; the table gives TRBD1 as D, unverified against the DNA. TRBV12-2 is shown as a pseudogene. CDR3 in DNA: TGTGCAAGTCGCTTAGGACAACGACAGGGCCTCCCTCCCTACGAGCAGTACTTC. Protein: CASRLGQRQGLPPYEQYF.